This TCR beta chain appears in the sequencing data of a study of CD4 and CD8 cells across lung adenocarcinoma regions. J was trimmed by 4 bases and V by 3 bases; bases with no gene match: 4. Germline CDR1 reads KGHDR; CDR2 reads SFDVKD. This CDR3 is 15 amino acids long. From the PCR reads, TCRdb called clonotypes with MiXCR, one entry per CDR3 protein. The sample includes approximately 25,000 distinct CDR3 sequences, around 53% of them seen just once. This clonotype showed up just a few times. The patients had localized lung adenocarcinoma, a non-small cell subtype. The sequence derives from a male donor with lung adenocarcinoma. The CD4 and CD8 labels of this study may be unreliable. The chain employs TRBV24-1 and TRBJ2-1, with 8 bases fitting TRBD2. Sequenced sample: CD8+ T cells from the center of a lung tumor. The CDR3 region is CATSDLSGKYNEQFF. CDR3 nucleotides: TGTGCCACCAGTGATCTTAGCGGGAAATACAATGAGCAGTTCTTC.